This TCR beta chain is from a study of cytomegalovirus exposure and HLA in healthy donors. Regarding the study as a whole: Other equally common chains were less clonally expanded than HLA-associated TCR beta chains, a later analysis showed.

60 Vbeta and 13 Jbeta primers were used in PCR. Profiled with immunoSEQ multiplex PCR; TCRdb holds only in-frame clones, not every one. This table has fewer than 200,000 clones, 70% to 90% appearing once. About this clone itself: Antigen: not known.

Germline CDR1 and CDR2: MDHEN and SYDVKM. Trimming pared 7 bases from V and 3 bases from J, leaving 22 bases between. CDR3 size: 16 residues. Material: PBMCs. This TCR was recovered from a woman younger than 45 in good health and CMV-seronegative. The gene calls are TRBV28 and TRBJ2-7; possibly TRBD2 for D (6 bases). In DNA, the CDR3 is TGTGCCAGCACGGGGAGGAGCTCGCCGCAGATCTACGAGCAGTACTTC. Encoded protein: CASTGRSSPQIYEQYF. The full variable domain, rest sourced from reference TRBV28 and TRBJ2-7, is DVKVTQSSRYLVKRTGEKVFLECVQDMDHENMFWYRQDPGLGLRLIYFSYDVKMKEKGDIPEGYSVSREKKERFSLILESASTNQTSMYLCASTGRSSPQIYEQYFGPGTRLTVT.